These T cell receptor beta chains were read from a single sample in a study of cytomegalovirus exposure and HLA in healthy donors. Assay: immunoSEQ multiplex PCR; the TCRdb copy retains only in-frame clones and omits some. Seen here are some 150,000 clones, roughly 80% observed once, and the top ten hold about 1.6%. The sequenced sample was PBMCs. The receptors derive from a female donor in good health and CMV-seronegative. Each CDR3 is given with its conserved first and last residue. A D gene is named only where the DNA matches it firmly.

TRBV11-2	TRBD1	CASSDHRGTKGGYTF
TRBV7-3	NA	CASSPRGLAGAQNEQFF
TRBV2	NA	CATTADSNQPQHF
TRBV6-6	NA	CASSSATEFTDTQYF
TRBV28	NA	CASSFAAGVNTEAFF
TRBV12-5	NA	CASGLVREGNQPQHF
TRBV11-2	TRBD1	CASSSGQGNLLNEQYF
TRBV11-3	NA	CASSPGSGNTIYF
TRBV5-1	TRBD2	CASSGTSGGHVNQFF
TRBV7-9	NA	CASSPGLLYGYTF
TRBV6-5	NA	CASSYSNLREDGYTF
TRBV4-1	TRBD2	CASSLQGLTSGSVLETQYF
TRBV7-6	TRBD1	CASSAGTGLAKNIQYF
TRBV18	NA	CASSPPGGGDQPQHF
TRBV30	TRBD1	CAWSGDSGLSFRNQPQHF
TRBV28	NA	CASSRGTDGYTF
TRBV5-1	NA	CASRLPSSGTEAFF
TRBV5-1	NA	CASSLYAGAYEQYF
TRBV6-1	NA	CASNNEGVSTDTQYF
TRBV10-1	TRBD2	CASSTQGLAYEQYF
TRBV5-1	NA	CASSLVGGMNTEAFF
TRBV5-1	TRBD1	CASSLAGTGNYGYTF
TRBV7-2	NA	CASSLGIGGYEQYF
TRBV10-3	NA	CAISDGSAFNEQFF
TRBV14	NA	CGGELAEAFF
TRBV10-3	TRBD2	CAISEALKRGGGNEQFF
TRBV6-1	NA	CDSYEQYF
TRBV7-2	TRBD1	CASSELSTGQNEKLFF
TRBV19	TRBD1	CASTPDRGGQPQHF
TRBV19	NA	CASSIRDNEQFF
TRBV2	NA	CASSEVGGGTDTQYF
TRBV9	TRBD1	CASRGQGGEKLFF
TRBV9	NA	CASSGHGQNTEAFF
TRBV19	NA	CASNSGHPYGYTF
TRBV6-5	TRBD1	CASSYFGTANTEAFF
TRBV6-1	NA	CASSEDLGQLNTEAFF
TRBV5-1	NA	CASSLREGPGEQFF
TRBV7-6	TRBD1	CASSPREGTGNTEAFF
TRBV5-4	NA	CASSSGFKTNTEAFF
TRBV29-1	NA	CSVRDSSYEQYF
TRBV5-1	NA	CASSLERIPNTEAFF
TRBV5-4	TRBD2	CASSTGTSGSPGYNEQFF
TRBV5-1	NA	CASSLVSSGNGNSAYEQYF
TRBV30	NA	CAWSVNFAGGYQETQYF
TRBV2	NA	CASSVPRTTRPSNQETQYF
TRBV4-1	TRBD2	CASSQETGTSGKETQYF
TRBV7-9	TRBD1	CASSFGTGGEVGQYF
TRBV7-6	NA	CASSSDSNTEAFF
TRBV29-1	TRBD1	CSVSRTGGGETQYF
TRBV20-1	NA	CSASRGELFF
TRBV5-1	TRBD2	CASSLRDYRLNEQYF